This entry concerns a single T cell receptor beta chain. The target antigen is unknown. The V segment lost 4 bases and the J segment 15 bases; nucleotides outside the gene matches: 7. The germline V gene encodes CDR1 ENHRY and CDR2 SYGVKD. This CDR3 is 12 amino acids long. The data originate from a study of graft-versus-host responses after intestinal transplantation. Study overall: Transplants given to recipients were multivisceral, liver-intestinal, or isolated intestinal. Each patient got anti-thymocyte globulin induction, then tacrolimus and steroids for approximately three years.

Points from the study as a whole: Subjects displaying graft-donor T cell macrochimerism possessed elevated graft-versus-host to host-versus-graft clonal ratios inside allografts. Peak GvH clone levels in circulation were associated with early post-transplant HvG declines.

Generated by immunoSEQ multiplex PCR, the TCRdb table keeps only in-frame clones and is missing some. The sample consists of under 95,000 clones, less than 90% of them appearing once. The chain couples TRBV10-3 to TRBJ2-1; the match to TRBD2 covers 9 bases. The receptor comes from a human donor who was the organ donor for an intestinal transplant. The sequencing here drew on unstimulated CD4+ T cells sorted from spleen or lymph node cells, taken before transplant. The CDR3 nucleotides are TGTGCCATCAGTGCTGGGCGGGGGGGCCTGTTCTTC. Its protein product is CAISAGRGGLFF.